This TCR beta chain was observed in a study of blood T cell repertoires in COVID-19. In the study overall: Donors in the United States, Italy and Spain gave samples during acute or convalescent COVID-19. Nucleic acid was either cDNA or gDNA, and it came from T cells, B-cell-depleted T cells, or PBMCs.

Enrollment of patients from Seattle took place during active infection, with longitudinal follow-up. V trimming: 8 bases; J trimming: 3 bases; junction bases outside the gene matches: 9. This CDR3 is built from 14 residues. The germline V gene has CDR1 SGHRS and CDR2 YFSETQ. Study processing details: Nucleated cell counts were estimated from reference gene primer amplification. Clones were read by immunoSEQ multiplex PCR, and TCRdb kept only the in-frame ones, dropping some. D and trimming come from the DNA, and the V and J calls and clone size come from that table. The table lists around 210,000 clones, 84% of them singletons.

This receptor was obtained from a woman of 80 years or more with COVID-19, enrolled during active disease. Sample: peripheral blood. The chain is built from TRBV5-1 and TRBJ1-1; the match to TRBD1 covers 8 bases. The CDR3 DNA follows: TGCGCCAGTAGGACAGGGCCTGCGGACACTGAAGCTTTCTTT. It encodes CASRTGPADTEAFF. Filled out from reference TRBV5-1 and TRBJ1-1, the complete variable domain reads KAGVTQTPRYLIKTRGQQVTLSCSPISGHRSVSWYQQTPGQGLQFLFEYFSETQRNKGNFPGRFSGRQFSNSRSEMNVSTLELGDSALYLCASRTGPADTEAFFGQGTRLTVV.